The T cell receptor beta chain under discussion was sequenced for a study of cytotoxic CD8 clonotypes in ibrutinib-treated CLL. Study context: Sample averages reached about 260,000 productive templates and approximately 93,000 productive rearrangements.

General study points: Clonality measured at baseline exceeded age-matched healthy donors, tracking circulating CD8+ T-cell counts.

In the case of this clone: Its antigen is currently unknown.

Sequencing was performed with immunoSEQ multiplex PCR; in TCRdb, only in-frame clones are kept and a portion is missing. The sample includes 15,000 to 20,000 clones, approximately 64% of them seen just once. With 5 bases clipped from V and 1 base from J, the junction kept 6 bases outside the gene matches. CDR3 length equals 15 residues. The germline gives CDR1 WSHSY, CDR2 SAAADI. This sequence was found in a human donor with chronic lymphocytic leukemia. This chain connects TRBV10-2 to TRBJ2-5; 8 nucleotides align to TRBD1. Here the sequenced sample was PBMCs, taken after 12 months of ibrutinib treatment. In nucleotides, the CDR3 is TGCGCCAGCAGTTCCCTACAGGGGGTCCAAGAGACCCAGTACTTC. Amino acid sequence: CASSSLQGVQETQYF.